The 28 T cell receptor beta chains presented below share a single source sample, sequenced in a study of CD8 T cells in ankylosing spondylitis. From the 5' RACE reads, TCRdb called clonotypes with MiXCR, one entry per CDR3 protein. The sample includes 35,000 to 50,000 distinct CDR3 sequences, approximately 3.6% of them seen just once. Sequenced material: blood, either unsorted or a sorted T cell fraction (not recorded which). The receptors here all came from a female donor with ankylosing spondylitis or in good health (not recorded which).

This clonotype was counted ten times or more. CDR3 nucleotide sequence: TGTGCCAGCAGCGAATCGGATTCGTATGGCTACACCTTC. This encodes CASSESDSYGYTF. The chain has TRBV9 and TRBJ1-2; D is unresolved. The germline V and J ends were trimmed by 3 bases and 5 bases, with 11 bases remaining between them. CDR1 is SGDLS, CDR2 YYNGEE, per germline. The CDR3 spans 13 residues.

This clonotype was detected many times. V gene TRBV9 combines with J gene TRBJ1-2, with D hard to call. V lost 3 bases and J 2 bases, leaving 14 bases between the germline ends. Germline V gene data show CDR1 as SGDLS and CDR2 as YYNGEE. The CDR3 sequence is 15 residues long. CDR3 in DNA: TGTGCCAGCAGCGCTGGGCCACAGCCGAACTATGGCTACACCTTC. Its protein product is CASSAGPQPNYGYTF. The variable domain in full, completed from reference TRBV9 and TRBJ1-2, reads DSGVTQTPKHLITATGQRVTLRCSPRSGDLSVYWYQQSLDQGLQFLIQYYNGEERAKGNILERFSAQQFPDLHSELNLSSLELGDSALYFCASSAGPQPNYGYTFGSGTRLTVV.

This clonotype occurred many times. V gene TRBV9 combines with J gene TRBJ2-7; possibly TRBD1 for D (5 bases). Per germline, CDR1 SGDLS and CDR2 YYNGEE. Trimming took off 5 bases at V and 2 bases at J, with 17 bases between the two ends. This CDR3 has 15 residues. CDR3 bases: TGTGCCAGCAGTAGGGGTCACACCCTGACCTACGAGCAGTACTTC. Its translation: CASSRGHTLTYEQYF.

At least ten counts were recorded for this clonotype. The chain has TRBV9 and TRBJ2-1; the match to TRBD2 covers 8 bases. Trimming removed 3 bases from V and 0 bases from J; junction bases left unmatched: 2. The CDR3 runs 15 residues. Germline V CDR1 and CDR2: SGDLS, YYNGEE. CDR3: CASSARGASYNEQFF. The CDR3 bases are TGTGCCAGCAGCGCGCGGGGGGCCTCCTACAATGAGCAGTTCTTC.

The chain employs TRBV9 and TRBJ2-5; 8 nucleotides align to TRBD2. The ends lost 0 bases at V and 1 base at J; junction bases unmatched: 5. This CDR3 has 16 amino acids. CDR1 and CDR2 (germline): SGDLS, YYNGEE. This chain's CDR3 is CASSVGSGGRQETQYF. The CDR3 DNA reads TGTGCCAGCAGCGTAGGGAGCGGGGGCCGCCAAGAGACCCAGTACTTC.

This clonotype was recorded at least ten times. The CDR3 here is CASSAASGGHNEQFF. In nucleotides, the CDR3 is TGTGCCAGCAGCGCCGCTAGCGGGGGCCACAATGAGCAGTTCTTC. The chain recombines TRBV9 with TRBJ2-1, with TRBD2 matching 10 bases. Germline trimming cut 3 bases from V and 5 bases from J; bases unmatched to any gene: 5. Per germline, CDR1 SGDLS and CDR2 YYNGEE. The CDR3 runs to 15 residues.

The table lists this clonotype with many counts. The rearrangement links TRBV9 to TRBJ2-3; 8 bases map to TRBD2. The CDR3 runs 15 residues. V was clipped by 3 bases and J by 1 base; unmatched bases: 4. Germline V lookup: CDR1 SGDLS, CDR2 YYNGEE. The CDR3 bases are TGTGCCAGCAGCGCCCCCGGGGGGGGCACAGATACGCAGTATTTT. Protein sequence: CASSAPGGGTDTQYF.

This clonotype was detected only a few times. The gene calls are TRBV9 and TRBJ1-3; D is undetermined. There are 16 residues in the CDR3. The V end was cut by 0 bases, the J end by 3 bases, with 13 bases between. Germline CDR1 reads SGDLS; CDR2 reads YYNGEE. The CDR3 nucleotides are TGTGCCAGCAGCGTAGCAGAAGGATGGTATGGAAACACCATATATTTT. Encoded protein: CASSVAEGWYGNTIYF.

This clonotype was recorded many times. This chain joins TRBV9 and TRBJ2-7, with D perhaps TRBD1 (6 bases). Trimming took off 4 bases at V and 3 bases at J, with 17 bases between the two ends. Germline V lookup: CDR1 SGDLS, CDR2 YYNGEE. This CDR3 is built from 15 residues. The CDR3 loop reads CASSPQTGLGYEQYF. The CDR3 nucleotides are TGTGCCAGCAGCCCCCAGACAGGATTGGGCTACGAGCAGTACTTC.

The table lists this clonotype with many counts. As DNA, the CDR3 is TGTGCCAGCAGGTCCACGGGAGATACGCAGTATTTT. It specifies CASRSTGDTQYF. The chain is built from TRBV9 and TRBJ2-3, with D unclear. Germline V CDR1 and CDR2: SGDLS, YYNGEE. Trimming shortened V by 5 bases and J by 5 bases, and 9 bases separated the two germline ends. CDR3 size: 12 residues.

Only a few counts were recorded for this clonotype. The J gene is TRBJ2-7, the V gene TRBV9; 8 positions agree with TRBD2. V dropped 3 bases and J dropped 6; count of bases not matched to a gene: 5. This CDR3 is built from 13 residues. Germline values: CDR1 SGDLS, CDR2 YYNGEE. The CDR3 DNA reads TGTGCCAGCAGCGCCGGGGGGGTGGCCGAGCAGTACTTC. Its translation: CASSAGGVAEQYF.

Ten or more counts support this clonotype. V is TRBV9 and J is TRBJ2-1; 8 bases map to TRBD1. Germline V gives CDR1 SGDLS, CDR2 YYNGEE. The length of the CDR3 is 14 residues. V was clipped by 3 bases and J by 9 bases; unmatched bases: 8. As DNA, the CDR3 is TGTGCCAGCAGCGCCCCGGGACAGGTGGTTGAGCAGTTCTTC. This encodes CASSAPGQVVEQFF.

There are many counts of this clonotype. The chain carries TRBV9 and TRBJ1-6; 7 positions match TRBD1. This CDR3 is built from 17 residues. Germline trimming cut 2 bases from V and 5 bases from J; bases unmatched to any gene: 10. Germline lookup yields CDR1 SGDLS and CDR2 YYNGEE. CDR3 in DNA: TGTGCCAGCAGCGTTGATGGCGGGCAGGGGGATAATTCACCCCTCCACTTT. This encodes CASSVDGGQGDNSPLHF.

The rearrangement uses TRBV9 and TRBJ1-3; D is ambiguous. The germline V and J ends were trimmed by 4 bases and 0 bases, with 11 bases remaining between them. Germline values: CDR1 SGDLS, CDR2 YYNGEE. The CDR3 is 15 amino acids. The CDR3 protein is CASSQGSNSGNTIYF. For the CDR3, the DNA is TGTGCCAGCAGCCAAGGATCTAACTCTGGAAACACCATATATTTT.

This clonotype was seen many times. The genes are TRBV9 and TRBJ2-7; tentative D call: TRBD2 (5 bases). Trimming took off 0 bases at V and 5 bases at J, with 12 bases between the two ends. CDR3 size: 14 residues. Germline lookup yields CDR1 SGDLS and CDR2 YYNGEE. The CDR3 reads CASSVEGAVNEQYF. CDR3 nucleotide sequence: TGTGCCAGCAGCGTAGAAGGAGCGGTCAACGAGCAGTACTTC.

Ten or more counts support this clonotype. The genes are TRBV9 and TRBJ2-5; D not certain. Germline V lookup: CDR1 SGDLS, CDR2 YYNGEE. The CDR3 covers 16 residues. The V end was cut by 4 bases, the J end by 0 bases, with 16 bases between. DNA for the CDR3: TGTGCCAGCAGCACGCAGAAGGGCGGAGACCAAGAGACCCAGTACTTC. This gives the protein CASSTQKGGDQETQYF. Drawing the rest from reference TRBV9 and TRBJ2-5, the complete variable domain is DSGVTQTPKHLITATGQRVTLRCSPRSGDLSVYWYQQSLDQGLQFLIQYYNGEERAKGNILERFSAQQFPDLHSELNLSSLELGDSALYFCASSTQKGGDQETQYFGPGTRLLVL.

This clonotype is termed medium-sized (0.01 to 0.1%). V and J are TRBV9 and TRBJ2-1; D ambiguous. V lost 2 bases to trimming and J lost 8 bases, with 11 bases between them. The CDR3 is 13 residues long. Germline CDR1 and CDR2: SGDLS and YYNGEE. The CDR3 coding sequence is TGTGCCAGCAGCGTTAGCAGTAGGGATGAGCAGTTCTTC. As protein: CASSVSSRDEQFF.

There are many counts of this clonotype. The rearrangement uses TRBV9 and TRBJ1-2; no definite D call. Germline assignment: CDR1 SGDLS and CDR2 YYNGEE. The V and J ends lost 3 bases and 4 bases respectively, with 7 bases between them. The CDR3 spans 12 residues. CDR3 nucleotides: TGTGCCAGCAGCGCCGCCTTCTATGGCTACACCTTC. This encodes CASSAAFYGYTF.

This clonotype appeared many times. The CDR3 DNA reads as TGTGCCAGCAGCGTAGAAGGGACTGCGGACACTGAAGCTTTCTTT. It specifies CASSVEGTADTEAFF. The chain joins TRBV9 to TRBJ1-1; tentatively, D is TRBD1 (5 bases). Trimming took 0 bases from V and 3 from J, leaving 12 bases between them. The CDR3 length is 15 residues. CDR1 is SGDLS, CDR2 YYNGEE, per germline.

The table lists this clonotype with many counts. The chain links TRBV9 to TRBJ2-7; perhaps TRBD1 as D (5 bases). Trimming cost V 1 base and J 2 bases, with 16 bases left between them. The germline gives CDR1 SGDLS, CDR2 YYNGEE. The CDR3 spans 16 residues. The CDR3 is CASSVMLDSTTYEQYF. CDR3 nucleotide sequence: TGTGCCAGCAGCGTAATGCTAGACAGTACAACCTACGAGCAGTACTTC.

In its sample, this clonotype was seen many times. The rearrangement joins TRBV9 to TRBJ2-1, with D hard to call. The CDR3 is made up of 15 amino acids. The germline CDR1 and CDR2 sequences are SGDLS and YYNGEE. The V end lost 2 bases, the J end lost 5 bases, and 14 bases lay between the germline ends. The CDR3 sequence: CASSVTALPDNEQFF. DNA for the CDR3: TGTGCCAGCAGCGTCACGGCACTACCAGACAATGAGCAGTTCTTC.

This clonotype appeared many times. The CDR3 loop is CASSPGVSGNSPLHF. CDR3 DNA: TGTGCCAGCAGCCCCGGGGTGTCCGGGAATTCACCCCTCCACTTT. The V call is TRBV9, the J call TRBJ1-6; D unresolved. The CDR3 length is 15 residues. Trimming shortened V by 4 bases and J by 7 bases, and 15 bases separated the two germline ends. Germline lookup yields CDR1 SGDLS and CDR2 YYNGEE.

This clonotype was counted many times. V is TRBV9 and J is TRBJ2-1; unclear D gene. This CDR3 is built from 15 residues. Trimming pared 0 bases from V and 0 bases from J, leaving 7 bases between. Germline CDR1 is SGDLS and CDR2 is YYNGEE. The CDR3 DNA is TGTGCCAGCAGCGTAGTAATGGCCTCCTACAATGAGCAGTTCTTC. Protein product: CASSVVMASYNEQFF.

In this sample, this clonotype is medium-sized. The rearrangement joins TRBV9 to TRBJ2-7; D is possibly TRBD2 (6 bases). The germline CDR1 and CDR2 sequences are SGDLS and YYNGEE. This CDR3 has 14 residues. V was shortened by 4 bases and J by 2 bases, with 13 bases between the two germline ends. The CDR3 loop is CASSPDGGPYEQYF. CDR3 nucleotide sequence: TGTGCCAGCAGCCCCGACGGAGGGCCCTACGAGCAGTACTTC.

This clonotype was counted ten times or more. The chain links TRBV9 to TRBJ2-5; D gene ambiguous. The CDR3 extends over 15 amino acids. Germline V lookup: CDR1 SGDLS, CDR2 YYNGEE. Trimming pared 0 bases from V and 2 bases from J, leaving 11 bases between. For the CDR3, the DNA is TGTGCCAGCAGCGTAGGCAATTCTCATCAAGAGACCCAGTACTTC. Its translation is CASSVGNSHQETQYF.

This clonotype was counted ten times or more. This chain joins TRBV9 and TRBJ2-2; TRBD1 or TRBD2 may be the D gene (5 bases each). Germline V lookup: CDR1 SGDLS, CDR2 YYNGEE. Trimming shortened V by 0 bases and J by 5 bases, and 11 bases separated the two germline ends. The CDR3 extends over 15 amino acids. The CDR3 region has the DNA TGTGCCAGCAGCGTAGATGGGGGATTGACCGGGGAGCTGTTTTTT. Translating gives CASSVDGGLTGELFF.

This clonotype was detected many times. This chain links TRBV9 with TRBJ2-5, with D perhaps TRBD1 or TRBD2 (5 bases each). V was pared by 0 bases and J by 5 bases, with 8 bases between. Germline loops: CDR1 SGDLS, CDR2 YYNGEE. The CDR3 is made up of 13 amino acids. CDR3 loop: CASSVGWGETQYF. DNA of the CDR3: TGTGCCAGCAGCGTAGGGTGGGGGGAGACCCAGTACTTC.

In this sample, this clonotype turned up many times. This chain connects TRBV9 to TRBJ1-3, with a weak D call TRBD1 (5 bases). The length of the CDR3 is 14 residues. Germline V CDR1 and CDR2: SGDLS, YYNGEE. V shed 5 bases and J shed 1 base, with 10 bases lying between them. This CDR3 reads CASRTGNSGNTIYF. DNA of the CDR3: TGTGCCAGCAGAACAGGAAATTCTGGAAACACCATATATTTT.